The present T cell receptor (beta chain) was sequenced within a study of T-cell memory formation after mild COVID-19. TCRdb re-called the 5' RACE reads through MiXCR, storing one row per CDR3 protein. The table records 350,000 to 450,000 distinct CDR3 sequences, 25% to 30% of them present only once. The CDR3 is 17 residues long. Looked up from germline, CDR1 is DFQATT and CDR2 is SNEGSKA (reference sequence). Trimming at V came to 0 bases and at J to 0 bases, leaving 5 bases not matched to a gene. The source material was PBMCs or a T cell subset sorted from them (not recorded which). The gene calls are TRBV20-1 and TRBJ2-1, with TRBD2 matching over 10 bases. The source of this sequence is an adult woman who had mild COVID-19 (a few samples of this study predate the infection). Cell type and time point are not known. The CDR3 bases are TGCAGTGCTAGAGATCGATCTAGCGGGAGCTCCTACAATGAGCAGTTCTTC. Translating gives CSARDRSSGSSYNEQFF.